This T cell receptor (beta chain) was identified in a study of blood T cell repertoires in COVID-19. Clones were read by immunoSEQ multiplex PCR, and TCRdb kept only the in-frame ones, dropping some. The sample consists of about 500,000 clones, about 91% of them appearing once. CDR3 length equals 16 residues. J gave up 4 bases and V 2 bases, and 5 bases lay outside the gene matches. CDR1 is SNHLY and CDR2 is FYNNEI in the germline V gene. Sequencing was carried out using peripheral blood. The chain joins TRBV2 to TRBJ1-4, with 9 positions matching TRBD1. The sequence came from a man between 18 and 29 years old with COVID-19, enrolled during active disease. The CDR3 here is CASSEKGTGRNEKLFF. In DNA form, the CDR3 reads TGTGCCAGCAGTGAAAAGGGGACAGGGCGTAATGAAAAACTGTTTTTT.